The 12 T cell receptor beta chains below come from one sample, sequenced in a study of blood T cell repertoires in COVID-19. Clones were sequenced by immunoSEQ multiplex PCR, and TCRdb holds only the in-frame ones, with some missing. The sample includes fewer than 120,000 clones, about 79% of them seen just once. Specimen: peripheral blood. Receptors originate from a woman older than 75 with active or convalescent COVID-19.

This sequence joins TRBV6-2 or TRBV6-3 and TRBJ2-7, with 14 bases identical to TRBD2. The CDR3 is made up of 20 amino acids. V dropped 4 bases and J dropped 3; count of bases not matched to a gene: 17. In germline, CDR1 is MNHEY, CDR2 SVGEGT. The CDR3 DNA reads TGTGCCAGCAGTTGTGGCTCAATTCGGGGACTAGCGGGAGTCGGCTACGAGCAGTACTTC. Protein sequence: CASSCGSIRGLAGVGYEQYF.

V is TRBV19 and J is TRBJ1-2; 9 bases fit TRBD1. Germline assignment: CDR1 LNHDA and CDR2 SQIVND (reference sequence). Trimming removed 4 bases from V and 7 bases from J; junction bases left unmatched: 13. This CDR3 has 16 residues. The CDR3 coding sequence is TGTGCCAGTAGTACCCGGGACAGGGACGGCGCGGCTGGCTACACCTTC. Translating gives CASSTRDRDGAAGYTF.

The chain recombines TRBV5-8 with TRBJ1-2; the match to TRBD1 covers 7 bases. The junction had 6 bases not matched to a gene; V was cut back by 2 bases and J by 5 bases. The CDR3 loop spans 14 amino acids. Germline lookup yields CDR1 SGHTS and CDR2 YDEGEE. The CDR3, as DNA: TGTGCCAGCAGCTTTGATCGACAGGGATATGGCTACACCTTC. This encodes CASSFDRQGYGYTF.

The rearrangement uses TRBV5-1 and TRBJ1-5; 7 positions match TRBD1. This CDR3 region has 14 residues. The trim removed 4 bases at V and 5 bases at J, leaving 6 bases unmatched. Germline CDR1 SGHRS, CDR2 YFSETQ. The chain's CDR3 is CASSQGQNYQPQHF. CDR3 bases: TGCGCCAGCAGCCAGGGACAGAATTATCAGCCCCAGCATTTT.

The chain links TRBV30 to TRBJ1-6, with 8 nucleotides matching TRBD1. The CDR3 has 13 residues. Germline CDR1 GTSNPN, CDR2 SVGIG (reference sequence). Germline trimming cut 4 bases from V and 9 bases from J; bases unmatched to any gene: 5. The CDR3 DNA is TGTGCCTGGAACGGACAGGGAGGTTCACCCCTCCACTTT. This encodes CAWNGQGGSPLHF.

The chain combines TRBV7-6 with TRBJ1-4, with D uncertain. Trimming left V 5 bases short and J 4 bases short, with 17 bases between. Per the germline V gene, CDR1 is SGHVS and CDR2 is FNYEAQ. This CDR3 spans 16 amino acids. The DNA for the CDR3 is TGTGCCAGCAGCCCCGGATCGTCGCGGTTTAATGAAAAACTGTTTTTT. This encodes CASSPGSSRFNEKLFF.

V usage is TRBV30 and J usage is TRBJ1-3; possible D gene TRBD1, 5 bases. Germline V gene sequence: CDR1 GTSNPN, CDR2 SVGIG (reference sequence). This CDR3 is built from 14 residues. V was shortened by 5 bases and J by 4 bases, with 15 bases between the two germline ends. The DNA for the CDR3 is TGTGCCTGGGGACCGGGACTCGCAGGAAACACCATATATTTT. Its protein is CAWGPGLAGNTIYF.

The rearrangement joins TRBV15 to TRBJ2-7, with TRBD2 as a possible D gene (5 bases). Between the trimmed V and J ends, which lost 3 bases and 1 base, there was a span of 10 bases. The germline gives CDR1 LNHNV, CDR2 YYDKDF (reference sequence). The CDR3 runs to 14 residues. CDR3: CATSSERKSYEQYF. DNA of the CDR3: TGTGCCACCAGCAGCGAGCGGAAATCCTACGAGCAGTACTTC.

CDR3 residues: CASSLGSGKSYEQYF. The CDR3, as DNA: TGTGCCAGCAGCTTAGGGAGCGGGAAGTCCTACGAGCAGTACTTC. This chain joins TRBV5-4 and TRBJ2-7, with 7 bases that match TRBD2. V was pared by 2 bases and J by 1 base, with 6 bases of the junction left unmatched. Germline CDR1 and CDR2: SGHNT and YYREEE (reference sequence). The length of the CDR3 is 15 residues.

The chain links TRBV7-3 to TRBJ1-1; D unresolved. The CDR3 extends over 13 amino acids. Germline values: CDR1 SGHTA, CDR2 FQGTGA. V shed 1 base and J shed 1 base, with 4 bases lying between them. CDR3 protein: CASSLSRNTEAFF. CDR3 nucleotide sequence: TGTGCCAGCAGCTTAAGTAGGAACACTGAAGCTTTCTTT.

There are many counts of this clone. The rearrangement uses TRBV2 and TRBJ2-1, with 10 bases fitting TRBD2. Germline V gene lookup returns CDR1 SNHLY and CDR2 FYNNEI. The CDR3 is 16 amino acids. Germline trimming cut 4 bases from V and 9 bases from J; bases unmatched to any gene: 12. Here the CDR3 reads CASSAGYWASGSEQFF. As DNA, the CDR3 is TGTGCCAGCAGTGCAGGATATTGGGCTAGCGGGAGTGAGCAGTTCTTC.

The chain carries TRBV4-2 and TRBJ2-7; TRBD2 might be the D (5 bases). The germline V gene has CDR1 LGHNA and CDR2 YNFKEQ. This CDR3 spans 15 amino acids. Trimming pared 4 bases from V and 6 bases from J, leaving 19 bases between. The CDR3 bases are TGTGCCAGCAGCCGCTTTTCACTAGTTTCTTCCGAGCAGTACTTC. It codes for CASSRFSLVSSEQYF.